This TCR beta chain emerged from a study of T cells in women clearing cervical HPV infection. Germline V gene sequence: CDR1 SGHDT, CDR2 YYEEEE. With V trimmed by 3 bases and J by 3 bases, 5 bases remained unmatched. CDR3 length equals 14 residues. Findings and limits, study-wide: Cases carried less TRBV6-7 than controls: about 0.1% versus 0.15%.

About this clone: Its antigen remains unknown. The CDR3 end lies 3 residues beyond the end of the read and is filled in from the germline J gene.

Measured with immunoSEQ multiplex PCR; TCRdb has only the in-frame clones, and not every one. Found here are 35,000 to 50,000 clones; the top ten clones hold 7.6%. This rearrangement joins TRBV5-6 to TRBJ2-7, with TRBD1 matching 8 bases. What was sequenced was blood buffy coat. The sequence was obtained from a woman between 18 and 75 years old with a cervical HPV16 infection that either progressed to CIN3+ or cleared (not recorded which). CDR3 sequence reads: CASSSTGAVYEQYF. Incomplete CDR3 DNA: TGTGCCAGCAGCTCGACAGGGGCGGTCTACGAG.